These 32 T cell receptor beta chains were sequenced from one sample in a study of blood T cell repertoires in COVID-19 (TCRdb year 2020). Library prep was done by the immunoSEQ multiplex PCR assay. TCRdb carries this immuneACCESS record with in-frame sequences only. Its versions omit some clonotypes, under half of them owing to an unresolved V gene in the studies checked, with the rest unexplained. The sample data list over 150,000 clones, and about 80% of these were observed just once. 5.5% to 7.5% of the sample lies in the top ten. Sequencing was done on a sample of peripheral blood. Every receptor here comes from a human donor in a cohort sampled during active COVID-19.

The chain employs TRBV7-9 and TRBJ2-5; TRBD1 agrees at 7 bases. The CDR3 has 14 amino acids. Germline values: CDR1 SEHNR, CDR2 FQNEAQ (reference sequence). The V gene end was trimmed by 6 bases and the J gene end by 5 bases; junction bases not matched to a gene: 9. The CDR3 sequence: CASSRGDRRETQYF. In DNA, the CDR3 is TGTGCCAGCAGTCGAGGGGACAGAAGGGAGACCCAGTACTTC.

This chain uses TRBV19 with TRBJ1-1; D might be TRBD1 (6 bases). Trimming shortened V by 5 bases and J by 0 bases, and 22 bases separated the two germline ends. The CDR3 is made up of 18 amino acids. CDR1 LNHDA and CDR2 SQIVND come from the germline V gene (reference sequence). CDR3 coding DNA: TGTGCCAGTAGTGGCTCAAGACCATGGACAGACCTGAACACTGAAGCTTTCTTT. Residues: CASSGSRPWTDLNTEAFF.

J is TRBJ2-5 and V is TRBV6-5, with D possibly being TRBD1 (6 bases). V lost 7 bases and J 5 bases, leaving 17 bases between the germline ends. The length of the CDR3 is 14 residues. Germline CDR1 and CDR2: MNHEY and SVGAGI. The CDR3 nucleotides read TGTGCCAGCACGAGAAATGGGGACAAGGAGACCCAGTACTTC. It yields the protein CASTRNGDKETQYF.

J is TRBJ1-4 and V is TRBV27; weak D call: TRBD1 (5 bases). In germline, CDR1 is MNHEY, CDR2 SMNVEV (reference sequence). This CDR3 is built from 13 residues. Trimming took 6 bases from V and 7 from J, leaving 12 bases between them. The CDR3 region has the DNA TGTGCCAGCAGCCCGTTGGGGGGTGAAAAACTGTTTTTT. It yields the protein CASSPLGGEKLFF. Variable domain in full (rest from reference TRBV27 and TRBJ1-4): EAQVTQNPRYLITVTGKKLTVTCSQNMNHEYMSWYRQDPGLGLRQIYYSMNVEVTDKGDVPEGYKVSRKEKRNFPLILESPSPNQTSLYFCASSPLGGEKLFFGSGTQLSVL.

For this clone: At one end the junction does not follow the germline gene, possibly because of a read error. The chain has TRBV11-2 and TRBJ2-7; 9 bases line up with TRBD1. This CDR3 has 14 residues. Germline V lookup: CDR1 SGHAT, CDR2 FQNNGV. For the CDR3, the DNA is TGTGCCAGCAGCCTAGACAGGGGGTCCTACGAGCAGTACTTC. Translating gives CASSLDRGSYEQYF.

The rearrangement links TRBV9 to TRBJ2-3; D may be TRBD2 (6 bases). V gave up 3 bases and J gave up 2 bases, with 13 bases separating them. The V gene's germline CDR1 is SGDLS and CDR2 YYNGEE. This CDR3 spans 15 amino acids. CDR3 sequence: CASSAGDSYTDTQYF. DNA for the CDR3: TGTGCCAGCAGCGCCGGGGACTCTTACACAGATACGCAGTATTTT. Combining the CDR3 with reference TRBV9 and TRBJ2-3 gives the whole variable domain DSGVTQTPKHLITATGQRVTLRCSPRSGDLSVYWYQQSLDQGLQFLIQYYNGEERAKGNILERFSAQQFPDLHSELNLSSLELGDSALYFCASSAGDSYTDTQYFGPGTRLTVL.

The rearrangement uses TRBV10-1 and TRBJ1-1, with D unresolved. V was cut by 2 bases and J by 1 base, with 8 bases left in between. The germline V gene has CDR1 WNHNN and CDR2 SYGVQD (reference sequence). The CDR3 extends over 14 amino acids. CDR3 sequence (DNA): TGCGCCAGCAGTGAGGGAGTGGGGAACACTGAAGCTTTCTTT. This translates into CASSEGVGNTEAFF.

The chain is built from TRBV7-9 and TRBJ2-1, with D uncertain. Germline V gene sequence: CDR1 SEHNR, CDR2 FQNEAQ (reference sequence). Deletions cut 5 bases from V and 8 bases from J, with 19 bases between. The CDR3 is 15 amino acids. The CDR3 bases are TGTGCCAGCAGCCATAGCCCAGATTACCCCCATGAGCAGTTCTTC. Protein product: CASSHSPDYPHEQFF.

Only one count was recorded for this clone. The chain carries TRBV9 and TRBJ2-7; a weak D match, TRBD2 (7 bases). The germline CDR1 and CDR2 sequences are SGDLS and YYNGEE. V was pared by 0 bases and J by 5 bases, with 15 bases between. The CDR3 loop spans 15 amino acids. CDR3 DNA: TGTGCCAGCAGCGTAGATGGGTCGGGGGGCAACGAGCAGTACTTC. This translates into CASSVDGSGGNEQYF.

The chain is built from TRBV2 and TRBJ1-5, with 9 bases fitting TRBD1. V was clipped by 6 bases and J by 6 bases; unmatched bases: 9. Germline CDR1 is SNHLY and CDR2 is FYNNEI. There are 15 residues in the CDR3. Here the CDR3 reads CASRPGQGVTQPQHF. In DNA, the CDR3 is TGTGCCAGCAGACCGGGACAGGGAGTCACTCAGCCCCAGCATTTT. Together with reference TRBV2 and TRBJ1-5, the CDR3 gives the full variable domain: EPEVTQTPSHQVTQMGQEVILRCVPISNHLYFYWYRQILGQKVEFLVSFYNNEISEKSEIFDDQFSVERPDGSNFTLKIRSTKLEDSAMYFCASRPGQGVTQPQHFGDGTRLSIL.

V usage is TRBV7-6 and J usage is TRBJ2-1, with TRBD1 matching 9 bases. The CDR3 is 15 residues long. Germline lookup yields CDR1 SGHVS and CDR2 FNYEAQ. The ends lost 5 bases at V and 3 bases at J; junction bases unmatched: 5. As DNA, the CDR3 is TGTGCCAGCAGCAGAACAGGGGGCTTCTACAATGAGCAGTTCTTC. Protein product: CASSRTGGFYNEQFF.

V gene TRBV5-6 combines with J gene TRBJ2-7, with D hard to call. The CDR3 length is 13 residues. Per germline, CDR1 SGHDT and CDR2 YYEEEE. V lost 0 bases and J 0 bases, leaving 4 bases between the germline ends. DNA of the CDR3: TGTGCCAGCAGCTTGGGGAGCTCCTACGAGCAGTACTTC. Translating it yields CASSLGSSYEQYF.

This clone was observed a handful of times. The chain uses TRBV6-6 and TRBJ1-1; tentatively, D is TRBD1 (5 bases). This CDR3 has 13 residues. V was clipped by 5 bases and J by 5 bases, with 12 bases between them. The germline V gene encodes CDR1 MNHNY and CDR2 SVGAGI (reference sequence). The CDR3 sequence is CASSVAGRTEAFF. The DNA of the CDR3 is TGTGCCAGCAGTGTTGCAGGGAGGACTGAAGCTTTCTTT.

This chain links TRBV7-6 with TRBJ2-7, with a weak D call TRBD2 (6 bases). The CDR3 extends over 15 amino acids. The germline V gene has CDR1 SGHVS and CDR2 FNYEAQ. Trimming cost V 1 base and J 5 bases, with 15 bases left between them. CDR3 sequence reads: CASSLVGGVRDEQYF. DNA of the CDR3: TGTGCCAGCAGCTTAGTGGGCGGGGTGAGGGACGAGCAGTACTTC.

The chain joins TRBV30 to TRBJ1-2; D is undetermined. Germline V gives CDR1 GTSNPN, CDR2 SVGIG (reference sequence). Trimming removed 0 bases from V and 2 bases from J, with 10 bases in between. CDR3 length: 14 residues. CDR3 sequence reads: CAWSVLGPNYGYTF. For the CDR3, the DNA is TGTGCCTGGAGTGTACTCGGTCCGAACTATGGCTACACCTTC.

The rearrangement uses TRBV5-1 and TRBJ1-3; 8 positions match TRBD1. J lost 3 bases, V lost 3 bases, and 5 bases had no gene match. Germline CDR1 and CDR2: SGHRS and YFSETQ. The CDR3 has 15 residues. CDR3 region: CASSSTGVDGNTIYF. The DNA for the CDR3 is TGCGCCAGCAGCTCGACAGGGGTTGATGGAAACACCATATATTTT.

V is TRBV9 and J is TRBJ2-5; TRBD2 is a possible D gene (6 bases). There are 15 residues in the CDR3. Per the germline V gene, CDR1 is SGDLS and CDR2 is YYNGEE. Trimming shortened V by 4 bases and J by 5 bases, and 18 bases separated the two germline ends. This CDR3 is CASSPRRVGEETQYF. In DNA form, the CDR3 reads TGTGCCAGCAGCCCTCGGAGGGTAGGAGAGGAGACCCAGTACTTC.

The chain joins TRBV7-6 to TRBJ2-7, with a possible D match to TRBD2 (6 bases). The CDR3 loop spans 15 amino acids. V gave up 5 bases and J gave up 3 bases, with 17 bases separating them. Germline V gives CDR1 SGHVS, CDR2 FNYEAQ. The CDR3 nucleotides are TGTGCCAGCAGCCCCGAAGGCGGGACCGGCTACGAGCAGTACTTC. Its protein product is CASSPEGGTGYEQYF.

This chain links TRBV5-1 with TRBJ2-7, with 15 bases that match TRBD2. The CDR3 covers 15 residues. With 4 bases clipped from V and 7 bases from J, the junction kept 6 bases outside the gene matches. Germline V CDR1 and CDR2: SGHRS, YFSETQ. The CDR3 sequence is CASSHGTSGGWEQYF. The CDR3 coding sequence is TGCGCCAGCAGCCACGGGACTAGCGGGGGGTGGGAGCAGTACTTC. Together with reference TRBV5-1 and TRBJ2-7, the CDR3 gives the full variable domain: KAGVTQTPRYLIKTRGQQVTLSCSPISGHRSVSWYQQTPGQGLQFLFEYFSETQRNKGNFPGRFSGRQFSNSRSEMNVSTLELGDSALYLCASSHGTSGGWEQYFGPGTRLTVT.

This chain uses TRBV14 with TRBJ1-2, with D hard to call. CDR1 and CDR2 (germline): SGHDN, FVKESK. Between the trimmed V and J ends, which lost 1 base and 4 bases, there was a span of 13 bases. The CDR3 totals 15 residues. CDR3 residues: CASSQAGLGAYGYTF. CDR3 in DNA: TGTGCCAGCAGCCAAGCGGGGTTAGGAGCCTATGGCTACACCTTC. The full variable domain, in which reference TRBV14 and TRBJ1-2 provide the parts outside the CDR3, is EAGVTQFPSHSVIEKGQTVTLRCDPISGHDNLYWYRRVMGKEIKFLLHFVKESKQDESGMPNNRFLAERTGGTYSTLKVQPAELEDSGVYFCASSQAGLGAYGYTFGSGTRLTVV.

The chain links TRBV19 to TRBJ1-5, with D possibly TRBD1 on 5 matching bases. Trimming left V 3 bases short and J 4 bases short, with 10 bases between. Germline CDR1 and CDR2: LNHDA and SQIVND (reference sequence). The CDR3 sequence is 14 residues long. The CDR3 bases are TGTGCCAGTAGTATCTTCCAGGGAAATCAGCCCCAGCATTTT. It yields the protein CASSIFQGNQPQHF.

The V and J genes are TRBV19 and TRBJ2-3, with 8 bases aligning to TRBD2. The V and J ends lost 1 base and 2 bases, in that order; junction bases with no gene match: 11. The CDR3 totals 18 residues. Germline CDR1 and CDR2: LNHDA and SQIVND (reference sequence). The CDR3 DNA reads TGTGCCAGTAGTATAGGTCTAGGCAGCGGGGGCCTCACAGATACGCAGTATTTT. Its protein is CASSIGLGSGGLTDTQYF.

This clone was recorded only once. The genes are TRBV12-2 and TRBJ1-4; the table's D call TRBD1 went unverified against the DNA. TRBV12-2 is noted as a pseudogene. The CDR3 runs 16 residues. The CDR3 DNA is TGTGCAAGTCGCTTAGCGCTCTGGGGGCAGAGTGAAAAACTGTTTTTT. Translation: CASRLALWGQSEKLFF.

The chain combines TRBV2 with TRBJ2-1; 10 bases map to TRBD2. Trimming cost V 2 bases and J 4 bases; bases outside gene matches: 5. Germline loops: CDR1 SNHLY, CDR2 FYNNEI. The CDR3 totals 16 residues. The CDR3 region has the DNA TGTGCCAGCAGTGAATCTCTAGCGGGGGTATACAATGAGCAGTTCTTC. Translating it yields CASSESLAGVYNEQFF.

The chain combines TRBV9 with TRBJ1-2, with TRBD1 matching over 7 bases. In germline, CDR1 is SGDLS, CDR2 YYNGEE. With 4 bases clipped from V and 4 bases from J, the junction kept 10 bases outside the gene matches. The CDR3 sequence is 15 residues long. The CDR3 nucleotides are TGTGCCAGCAGCCACGGGAGGGCAGGGGGCTATGGCTACACCTTC. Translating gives CASSHGRAGGYGYTF.

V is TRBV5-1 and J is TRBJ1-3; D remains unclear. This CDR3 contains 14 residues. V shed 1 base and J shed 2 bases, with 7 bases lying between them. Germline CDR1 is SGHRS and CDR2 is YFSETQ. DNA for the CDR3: TGCGCCAGCAGCTTGACTACTACTGGAAACACCATATATTTT. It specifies CASSLTTTGNTIYF.

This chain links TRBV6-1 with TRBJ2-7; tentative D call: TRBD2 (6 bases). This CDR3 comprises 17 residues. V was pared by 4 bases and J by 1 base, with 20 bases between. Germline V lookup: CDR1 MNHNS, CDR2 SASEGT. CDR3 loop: CASSALMGGRSSYEQYF. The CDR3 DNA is TGTGCCAGCAGTGCCCTGATGGGGGGTCGATCTTCCTACGAGCAGTACTTC.

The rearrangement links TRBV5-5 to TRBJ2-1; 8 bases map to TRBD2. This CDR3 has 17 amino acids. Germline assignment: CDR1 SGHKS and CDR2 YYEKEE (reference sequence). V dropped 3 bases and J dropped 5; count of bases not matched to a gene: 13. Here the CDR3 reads CASSSLTGGGLDNEQFF. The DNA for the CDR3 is TGTGCCAGCAGCTCCCTTACTGGCGGGGGGCTCGACAATGAGCAGTTCTTC.

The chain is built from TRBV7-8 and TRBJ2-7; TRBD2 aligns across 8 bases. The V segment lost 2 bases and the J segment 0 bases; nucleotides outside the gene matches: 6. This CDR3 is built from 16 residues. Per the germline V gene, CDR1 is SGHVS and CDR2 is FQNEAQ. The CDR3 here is CASSLRGGGSSYEQYF. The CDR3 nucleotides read TGTGCCAGCAGCTTACGCGGCGGGGGGAGCTCCTACGAGCAGTACTTC.

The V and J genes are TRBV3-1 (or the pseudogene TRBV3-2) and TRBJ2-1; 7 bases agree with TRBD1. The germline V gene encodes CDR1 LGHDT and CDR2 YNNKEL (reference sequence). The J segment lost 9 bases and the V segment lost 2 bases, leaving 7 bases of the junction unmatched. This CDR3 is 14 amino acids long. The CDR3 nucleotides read TGTGCCAGCAGCCAAAACCCACAGGGGCCTGAGCAGTTCTTC. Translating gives CASSQNPQGPEQFF.

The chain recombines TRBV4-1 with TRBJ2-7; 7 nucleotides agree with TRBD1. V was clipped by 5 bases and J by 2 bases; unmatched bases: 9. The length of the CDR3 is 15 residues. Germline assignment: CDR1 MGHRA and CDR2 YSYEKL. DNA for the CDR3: TGCGCCAGCAGCTTAATTACAGGGGTCCCCTACGAGCAGTACTTC. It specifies CASSLITGVPYEQYF.

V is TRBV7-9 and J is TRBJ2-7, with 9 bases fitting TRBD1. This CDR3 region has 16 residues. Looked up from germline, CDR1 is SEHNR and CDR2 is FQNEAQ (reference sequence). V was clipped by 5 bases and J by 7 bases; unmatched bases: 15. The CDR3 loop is CASSHSRTGAEGEQYF. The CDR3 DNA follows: TGTGCCAGCAGCCATTCTAGGACAGGGGCTGAGGGGGAGCAGTACTTC.